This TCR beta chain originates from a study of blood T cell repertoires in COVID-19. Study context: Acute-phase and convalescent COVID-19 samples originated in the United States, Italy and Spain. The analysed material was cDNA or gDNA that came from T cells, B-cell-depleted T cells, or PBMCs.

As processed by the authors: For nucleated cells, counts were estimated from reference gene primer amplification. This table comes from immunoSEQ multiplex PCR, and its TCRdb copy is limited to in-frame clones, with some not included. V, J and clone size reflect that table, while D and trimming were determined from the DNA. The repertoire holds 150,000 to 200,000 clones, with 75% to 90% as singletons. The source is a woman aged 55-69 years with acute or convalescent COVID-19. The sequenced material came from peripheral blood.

CDR3 coding DNA: TGTGCCAGCAGTTTCAGGGTGCCAGATACGCAGTATTTT. Translated, it gives CASSFRVPDTQYF. This chain connects TRBV6-5 to TRBJ2-3; TRBD1 might be the D (5 bases). CDR1 is MNHEY, CDR2 SVGAGI, per germline. With 4 bases removed from V and 4 bases from J, the gap between germline ends came to 9 bases. The length of the CDR3 is 13 residues.